Below, 22 T cell receptor beta chains from the same sample are listed, as sequenced in a study of blood T cell repertoires in COVID-19. The table came from immunoSEQ multiplex PCR; TCRdb's copy has only in-frame clones and leaves some out. The sample holds approximately 300,000 clones; 70% to 90% are singletons and the top ten take roughly 3.9%. Sequenced sample: peripheral blood. These TCRs come from a woman in her thirties or forties with acute or convalescent COVID-19.

The chain couples TRBV27 to TRBJ1-6, with 7 positions matching TRBD1. With 5 bases clipped from V and 5 bases from J, the junction kept 6 bases outside the gene matches. Germline V gives CDR1 MNHEY, CDR2 SMNVEV (reference sequence). There are 15 residues in the CDR3. The CDR3 sequence: CASSAPGQNNSPLHF. The CDR3 DNA follows: TGTGCCAGCAGTGCTCCGGGACAGAATAATTCACCCCTCCACTTT.

The rearrangement uses TRBV9 and TRBJ1-6; D is unclear. The CDR3 is 17 residues long. Germline V CDR1 and CDR2: SGDLS, YYNGEE. The V end lost 3 bases, the J end lost 7 bases, and 20 bases lay between the germline ends. The CDR3 here is CASSGASSRLGNSPLHF. Written as DNA, the CDR3 is TGTGCCAGCAGCGGGGCTTCGTCCCGTCTCGGAAATTCACCCCTCCACTTT.

The gene calls are TRBV18 and TRBJ2-5; TRBD2 matches 7 bases. J gave up 5 bases and V 5 bases, and 5 bases lay outside the gene matches. The CDR3 runs to 13 residues. The V gene's germline CDR1 is KGHSH and CDR2 LQKENI. CDR3 coding DNA: TGTGCCAGCTCATCACGGGGGGTTGAGACCCAGTACTTC. It encodes CASSSRGVETQYF.

The chain combines TRBV3-1 (or the pseudogene TRBV3-2) with TRBJ1-2; the D is unclear. V lost 1 base and J 6 bases, leaving 9 bases between the germline ends. The CDR3 runs 13 residues. Germline lookup yields CDR1 LGHDT and CDR2 YNNKEL (reference sequence). Here the CDR3 DNA reads TGTGCCAGCAGCCAAGCTCGTGCGGATGGCTACACCTTC. This gives the protein CASSQARADGYTF.

This chain joins TRBV29-1 and TRBJ2-3; 14 nucleotides match TRBD2. The V gene's germline CDR1 is SQVTM and CDR2 ANQGSEA. V gave up 7 bases and J gave up 6 bases; unmatched junction bases: 9. The CDR3 is 15 amino acids. CDR3 amino acids: CSGTGTSGGRDTQYF. The CDR3 DNA reads TGCAGCGGAACCGGGACTAGCGGGGGAAGGGATACGCAGTATTTT.

The V gene is TRBV11-2, the J gene TRBJ1-3; TRBD1 matches 9 bases. Germline V CDR1 and CDR2: SGHAT, FQNNGV. This CDR3 region has 16 residues. After removal of 4 bases from V and 4 bases from J, the junction contained 8 bases not matched to a gene. The CDR3 loop reads CASSSYRGRVGNTIYF. Here the CDR3 DNA reads TGTGCCAGCAGCTCATACAGGGGGCGCGTGGGAAACACCATATATTTT.

The CDR3: CASSMASWIPAGELDTQYF. The CDR3 DNA sequence: TGTGCCAGTAGTATGGCTAGTTGGATCCCCGCGGGGGAATTAGATACGCAGTATTTT. The J gene is TRBJ2-3, the V gene TRBV19; 7 bases match TRBD2. The V gene end was trimmed by 3 bases and the J gene end by 5 bases; junction bases not matched to a gene: 20. Germline V gives CDR1 LNHDA, CDR2 SQIVND (reference sequence). The CDR3 is 19 residues long.

The chain is built from TRBV2 and TRBJ1-2, with D possibly being TRBD1 (5 bases). Germline CDR1 is SNHLY and CDR2 is FYNNEI. This CDR3 is 15 amino acids long. V dropped 4 bases and J dropped 1 base, with 13 bases sitting between them. The CDR3 protein is CASSGQRGSNYGYTF. CDR3 DNA sequence: TGTGCCAGCAGTGGACAGCGGGGGAGTAACTATGGCTACACCTTC.

The rearrangement joins TRBV2 to TRBJ1-1; 7 nucleotides align to TRBD1. CDR1 is SNHLY and CDR2 is FYNNEI in the germline V gene. The J segment lost 10 bases and the V segment lost 8 bases, leaving 13 bases of the junction unmatched. The CDR3 is 13 amino acids. The CDR3 spells CASLMTGTTIAFF. As DNA, the CDR3 is TGTGCCAGCCTAATGACAGGGACGACGATAGCTTTCTTT.

The chain employs TRBV19 and TRBJ1-3; D ambiguous. The CDR3 extends over 15 amino acids. Looked up from germline, CDR1 is LNHDA and CDR2 is SQIVND (reference sequence). The ends were cut back, 6 bases at V and 0 bases at J, with 12 bases in the middle. CDR3 in amino acids: CASRAGDSSGNTIYF. In nucleotides, the CDR3 is TGTGCCAGTAGGGCAGGCGATAGCTCTGGAAACACCATATATTTT.

This chain links TRBV9 with TRBJ2-1; 8 nucleotides match TRBD1. The CDR3 consists of 19 residues. The V and J ends lost 0 bases and 6 bases, in that order; junction bases with no gene match: 17. Germline CDR1 and CDR2: SGDLS and YYNGEE. CDR3: CASSVAGTGGARGGNEQFF. The CDR3 DNA follows: TGTGCCAGCAGCGTAGCTGGGACAGGCGGGGCCAGGGGAGGCAATGAGCAGTTCTTC.

The V call is TRBV5-1, the J call TRBJ1-1; D remains unclear. CDR3 length equals 12 residues. The ends were cut back, 0 bases at V and 4 bases at J, with 4 bases in the middle. CDR1 is SGHRS, CDR2 YFSETQ, per germline. The CDR3 DNA sequence: TGCGCCAGCAGCTTGGGGCCCACTGAAGCTTTCTTT. Protein sequence: CASSLGPTEAFF.

The rearrangement joins TRBV24-1 to TRBJ2-2; 9 nucleotides line up with TRBD1. The germline V gene has CDR1 KGHDR and CDR2 SFDVKD. The CDR3 length is 17 residues. Trimming removed 4 bases from V and 8 bases from J; junction bases left unmatched: 13. In nucleotides, the CDR3 is TGTGCCACCAGTGACTCACCGGGACAGGGCCCATATGGGGAGCTGTTTTTT. Translated: CATSDSPGQGPYGELFF.

The chain uses TRBV18 and TRBJ1-5; 10 positions match TRBD1. The germline V gene has CDR1 KGHSH and CDR2 LQKENI. There are 15 residues in the CDR3. Trimming cost V 5 bases and J 4 bases; bases outside gene matches: 5. The CDR3 coding sequence is TGTGCCAGCTCAACGACAGGGGGCGGGAATCAGCCCCAGCATTTT. Protein sequence: CASSTTGGGNQPQHF.

The chain joins TRBV18 to TRBJ2-3, with a possible D match to TRBD2 (7 bases). V was trimmed by 0 bases and J by 0 bases, leaving 16 bases between them. CDR3 length: 18 residues. Germline V gene sequence: CDR1 KGHSH, CDR2 LQKENI. The CDR3 loop is CASSPPNGGGSSTDTQYF. CDR3 coding DNA: TGTGCCAGCTCACCACCGAACGGCGGGGGCTCTAGCACAGATACGCAGTATTTT.

Here the CDR3 reads CASRRDRGNTEAFF. The CDR3 nucleotides read TGTGCCAGCAGAAGGGACAGGGGGAACACTGAAGCTTTCTTT. This chain links TRBV6-5 with TRBJ1-1, with 10 bases fitting TRBD1. From germline, CDR1 is MNHEY and CDR2 SVGAGI. The ends lost 6 bases at V and 1 base at J; junction bases unmatched: 2. The CDR3 has 14 residues.

The V call is TRBV12-3 or TRBV12-4, the J call TRBJ2-3, with a tentative D call TRBD2 (6 bases). V lost 6 bases, J lost 6 bases, and 7 bases lay in between. The CDR3 has 11 residues. CDR3 loop: CASSREDTQYF. The CDR3 DNA reads as TGTGCCAGCAGCCGGGAGGATACGCAGTATTTT.

J is TRBJ1-2 and V is TRBV19; possible D gene TRBD1, 6 bases. Germline V gene lookup returns CDR1 LNHDA and CDR2 SQIVND (reference sequence). CDR3 size: 13 residues. The germline V and J ends were trimmed by 6 bases and 6 bases, with 14 bases remaining between them. The CDR3: CASRYQGLDGYTF. In nucleotides, the CDR3 is TGTGCCAGTAGGTATCAGGGGTTAGATGGCTACACCTTC.

The chain recombines TRBV11-2 with TRBJ1-3; D uncertain. The CDR3 is 14 amino acids. Germline assignment: CDR1 SGHAT and CDR2 FQNNGV. Trimming took 4 bases from V and 0 from J, leaving 7 bases between them. The DNA for the CDR3 is TGTGCCAGCAGCTCCAGTACCTCTGGAAACACCATATATTTT. Translated, it gives CASSSSTSGNTIYF.

V gene TRBV7-2 combines with J gene TRBJ2-3; possibly TRBD2 for D (5 bases). V lost 3 bases, J lost 0 bases, and 7 bases lay in between. The CDR3 is 14 amino acids. Germline assignment: CDR1 SGHTA and CDR2 FQGNSA. CDR3 loop: CASSFWTSTDTQYF. In DNA, the CDR3 is TGTGCCAGCAGCTTCTGGACTAGCACAGATACGCAGTATTTT.

This clone was detected once. V gene TRBV10-3 combines with J gene TRBJ2-3; no clear D. This CDR3 contains 14 residues. The V gene lost 10 bases and the J gene lost 0 bases, with 14 bases spanning the gap. CDR1 and CDR2 (germline): ENHRY, SYGVKD. CDR3 DNA: TGTGCCACCTCGTACACGTCAAGCACAGATACGCAGTATTTT. Its translation: CATSYTSSTDTQYF.

This clone appeared once. The sample contains more than one DNA sequence encoding this CDR3. The chain uses TRBV18 and TRBJ1-6, with TRBD1 matching 9 bases. V lost 3 bases, J lost 10 bases, and 4 bases stayed unmatched. Germline CDR1 reads KGHSH; CDR2 reads LQKENI. The CDR3 loop spans 14 amino acids. CDR3 amino acids: CASSPGQGNSPLHF. The CDR3 bases are TGTGCCAGCTCACCCGGACAGGGGAACTCACCCCTCCACTTT.